This entry concerns a single T cell receptor (beta chain). What this receptor recognizes is not known. The input lacks base qualities; no much larger clone sits a single base away. This specimen comes from a study of control samples from healthy donors and cancer patients (TCRdb year 2020). The method behind the library was the immunoSEQ multiplex PCR assay. Entries here come from immuneACCESS through TCRdb and include only in-frame sequences with V and J called. Some clones fail to appear in such tables; in the studies checked, an unresolved V gene covers under half of the shortfall, and the cause of the remainder is unknown. This sample gives about 61,000 clones in total; around 89% of them show up just once. The ten largest clones add up to over 5% of the sample. At the junction V is shortened by 3 bases and J by 5 bases; bases outside the gene matches: 6. Counted from cysteine to phenylalanine, this CDR3 has 16 amino acids. CDR3 DNA only is kept here, 48 bases in frame from base 1. In the germline V gene, CDR1 corresponds to MGHRA and CDR2 to YSYEKL.

The sequencing input was PBMCs. The chain is made from TRBV4-1 and TRBJ2-1; 11 central bases correspond to TRBD2. This receptor was obtained from a man between 60 and 75 years old with colorectal cancer. The nucleotides are TGCGCCAGCAGCCACCCAACTAGCGGGGGCAACAATGAGCAGTTCTTC. This codes for CASSHPTSGGNNEQFF.